The 20 T cell receptor beta chains below come from one sample, sequenced in a study of shared clonotypes between healthy human individuals. The method was immunoSEQ multiplex PCR; TCRdb's version includes in-frame clones alone and lacks a portion of them. The sample comprises 2 million to 3 million clones, over 85% of which are singletons, and around 0.15% rests with the top ten. The source material was naive CD4+ T cells sorted from blood. Subset in this sample: CD45RA+ positively selected. Receptor source: a man between 18 and 35 years old in good health.

In DNA form, the CDR3 reads TGTGCCAGCAGCTTAGGTCAGGGGCGGGTGAAAGGCTACACCTTC. As protein: CASSLGQGRVKGYTF. The rearrangement joins TRBV7-2 to TRBJ1-2, with a tentative D call TRBD1 (6 bases). CDR1 is SGHTA and CDR2 is FQGNSA in the germline V gene. CDR3 length: 15 residues. Trimming removed 1 base at V and 8 bases at J, with 17 bases between.

Concerning this clone itself: Mismatch with germline at one junction end may stem from a read error. This rearrangement joins TRBV6-5 to TRBJ2-7, with D perhaps TRBD2 (5 bases). This CDR3 is built from 10 residues. The germline V gene has CDR1 MNHEY and CDR2 SVGAGI. The CDR3 region has the DNA TGTGCCAGCAGCCTCGGACTCAGCACCTTC. The encoded protein is CASSLGLSTF.

J is TRBJ2-1 and V is TRBV7-9; either TRBD1 or TRBD2 may fit D (5 bases each). The V end lost 4 bases, the J end lost 4 bases, and 11 bases lay between the germline ends. The CDR3 covers 14 residues. Germline values: CDR1 SEHNR, CDR2 FQNEAQ (reference sequence). The DNA for the CDR3 is TGTGCCAGCAGCTCAGGGAGAGATTACAATGAGCAGTTCTTC. Its translation is CASSSGRDYNEQFF.

The chain has TRBV4-3 and TRBJ1-4; D gene unclear. This CDR3 contains 14 residues. The V and J ends lost 4 bases and 13 bases respectively, with 19 bases between them. Germline V gene data show CDR1 as LGHNA and CDR2 as YSLEER. As DNA, the CDR3 is TGCGCCAGCAGCCTCTTGACTGGAGAGGGAAGACTGTTTTTT. This translates into CASSLLTGEGRLFF.

The count of this clone is one. The rearrangement links TRBV5-4 to TRBJ2-3; a possible D gene is TRBD1 (5 bases). This CDR3 is 15 amino acids long. Germline V gene lookup returns CDR1 SGHNT and CDR2 YYREEE (reference sequence). V was clipped by 0 bases and J by 2 bases, with 10 bases between them. In nucleotides, the CDR3 is TGTGCCAGCAGCTTGGAGACAGTAAACACAGATACGCAGTATTTT. This gives the protein CASSLETVNTDTQYF.

The chain links TRBV28 to TRBJ1-5, with a weak D call TRBD1 (5 bases). The germline V gene encodes CDR1 MDHEN and CDR2 SYDVKM. Deletions cut 11 bases from V and 4 bases from J, with 15 bases between. CDR3 length: 13 amino acids. The CDR3 loop reads CASGGTTNQPQHF. The CDR3, as DNA: TGTGCCTCGGGGGGGACCACAAATCAGCCCCAGCATTTT.

The V and J genes are TRBV7-9 and TRBJ2-1, with 7 bases matching TRBD1. Trimming took 5 bases from V and 2 from J; bases not matched to a gene: 6. CDR1 is SEHNR and CDR2 is FQNEAQ in the germline V gene (reference sequence). This CDR3 comprises 15 residues. CDR3 DNA sequence: TGTGCCAGCAGCACAGGGGCGGCCGCCTACAATGAGCAGTTCTTC. As protein: CASSTGAAAYNEQFF.

The table lists this clone with a few counts. This chain connects TRBV11-2 to TRBJ1-6; D is unresolved. Trimming took off 5 bases at V and 5 bases at J, with 16 bases between the two ends. The CDR3 has 16 residues. Germline CDR1 reads SGHAT; CDR2 reads FQNNGV. The CDR3 sequence: CASSPKHLTDNSPLHF. As DNA, the CDR3 is TGTGCCAGCAGCCCCAAACATCTAACAGATAATTCACCCCTCCACTTT.

The sample holds one count of this clone. The chain carries TRBV6-1 and TRBJ2-7; D is uncertain. Germline assignment: CDR1 MNHNS and CDR2 SASEGT. The CDR3 totals 12 residues. The V end lost 6 bases, the J end lost 3 bases, and 9 bases lay between the germline ends. Here the CDR3 reads CASSLERYEQYF. The CDR3 bases are TGTGCCAGCAGCTTGGAGCGCTACGAGCAGTACTTC.

Note on this clone: This sample includes further DNA sequences coding for the same CDR3. The gene calls are TRBV28 and TRBJ1-4; D remains unclear. V lost 1 base to trimming and J lost 5 bases, with 8 bases between them. The CDR3 is 14 residues long. The germline CDR1 and CDR2 sequences are MDHEN and SYDVKM. In nucleotides, the CDR3 is TGTGCCAGCAGTTTATCAGGAGGAAATGAAAAACTGTTTTTT. This translates into CASSLSGGNEKLFF.

A few counts support this clone. The rearrangement joins TRBV12-5 to TRBJ1-4; 7 nucleotides match TRBD1. CDR3 length equals 14 residues. Germline trimming cut 1 base from V and 7 bases from J; bases unmatched to any gene: 3. The V gene's germline CDR1 is LGHNT and CDR2 FRNRAP. The CDR3 DNA reads TGTGCTAGTGGTTTGGGACAGGGTGGTGAAAAACTGTTTTTT. This gives the protein CASGLGQGGEKLFF.

This chain's CDR3 is CASSLRDAYEQYF. In DNA form, the CDR3 reads TGTGCCAGCAGCTTGAGGGACGCCTACGAGCAGTACTTC. The chain is built from TRBV5-4 and TRBJ2-7, with D perhaps being TRBD1 or TRBD2 (5 bases each). The CDR3 covers 13 residues. The V end was cut by 1 base, the J end by 2 bases, with 7 bases between. Germline values: CDR1 SGHNT, CDR2 YYREEE (reference sequence).

This clone was counted a few times. The J gene is TRBJ2-5, the V gene TRBV27; D not certain. CDR3 length: 15 amino acids. CDR1 is MNHEY and CDR2 is SMNVEV in the germline V gene (reference sequence). The ends were cut back, 3 bases at V and 5 bases at J, with 16 bases in the middle. The DNA of the CDR3 is TGTGCCAGCAGTTTTAACCCACGGCAGGTCGAGACCCAGTACTTC. Translated: CASSFNPRQVETQYF.

CDR3 loop: CASSGSGGQYNEQFF. The CDR3 DNA reads TGTGCCAGCAGCGGTAGCGGGGGGCAATACAATGAGCAGTTCTTC. The chain has TRBV5-4 and TRBJ2-1, with 10 bases that match TRBD2. Germline V gene sequence: CDR1 SGHNT, CDR2 YYREEE (reference sequence). This CDR3 contains 15 residues. V gave up 4 bases and J gave up 4 bases; unmatched junction bases: 5.

The chain combines TRBV5-1 with TRBJ2-5; D is ambiguous. The CDR3 loop spans 14 amino acids. Per the germline V gene, CDR1 is SGHRS and CDR2 is YFSETQ. The V end lost 3 bases, the J end lost 2 bases, and 11 bases lay between the germline ends. The DNA for the CDR3 is TGCGCCAGCAGCTCCCGCTGGCCACAAGAGACCCAGTACTTC. Translated, it gives CASSSRWPQETQYF. The whole variable domain, remainder taken from reference TRBV5-1 and TRBJ2-5, is KAGVTQTPRYLIKTRGQQVTLSCSPISGHRSVSWYQQTPGQGLQFLFEYFSETQRNKGNFPGRFSGRQFSNSRSEMNVSTLELGDSALYLCASSSRWPQETQYFGPGTRLLVL.

The J gene is TRBJ1-4, the V gene TRBV6-6, with a weak D call TRBD1 (6 bases). The ends were cut back, 5 bases at V and 7 bases at J, with 17 bases in the middle. The length of the CDR3 is 15 residues. Germline V lookup: CDR1 MNHNY, CDR2 SVGAGI (reference sequence). CDR3 sequence: CASSTPGRGVEKLFF. In DNA, the CDR3 is TGTGCCAGCAGTACTCCAGGCAGGGGAGTTGAAAAACTGTTTTTT.

The V gene is TRBV28, the J gene TRBJ1-5; possibly TRBD1 for D (5 bases). Germline CDR1 and CDR2: MDHEN and SYDVKM. This CDR3 contains 13 residues. CDR3 DNA sequence: TGTGCAACGGGGGGAACGGGCAATCAGCCCCAGCATTTT. Amino acids: CATGGTGNQPQHF.

The chain recombines TRBV6-1 with TRBJ1-6, with 11 nucleotides matching TRBD1. CDR3 length equals 15 residues. The V and J ends lost 3 bases and 14 bases, in that order; junction bases with no gene match: 9. CDR1 is MNHNS and CDR2 is SASEGT in the germline V gene. CDR3 in amino acids: CASSDRDRGTWTLHF. The CDR3 DNA reads TGTGCCAGCAGTGATCGGGACAGGGGGACTTGGACCCTCCACTTT.

The chain has TRBV2 and TRBJ1-4; perhaps TRBD1 as D (6 bases). The V end was cut by 6 bases, the J end by 7 bases, with 15 bases between. The CDR3 extends over 14 amino acids. CDR1 SNHLY and CDR2 FYNNEI come from the germline V gene. CDR3 sequence reads: CASSSQGRFEKLFF. CDR3 coding DNA: TGTGCCAGCAGCTCGCAGGGGAGATTTGAAAAACTGTTTTTT.

The genes are TRBV10-3 and TRBJ2-3, with D perhaps matching TRBD2 (7 bases). This CDR3 is built from 14 residues. V lost 9 bases to trimming and J lost 2 bases, with 15 bases between them. From germline, CDR1 is ENHRY and CDR2 SYGVKD. The CDR3 is CAMGGGHNTDTQYF. Here the CDR3 DNA reads TGTGCCATGGGAGGGGGACACAACACAGATACGCAGTATTTT.